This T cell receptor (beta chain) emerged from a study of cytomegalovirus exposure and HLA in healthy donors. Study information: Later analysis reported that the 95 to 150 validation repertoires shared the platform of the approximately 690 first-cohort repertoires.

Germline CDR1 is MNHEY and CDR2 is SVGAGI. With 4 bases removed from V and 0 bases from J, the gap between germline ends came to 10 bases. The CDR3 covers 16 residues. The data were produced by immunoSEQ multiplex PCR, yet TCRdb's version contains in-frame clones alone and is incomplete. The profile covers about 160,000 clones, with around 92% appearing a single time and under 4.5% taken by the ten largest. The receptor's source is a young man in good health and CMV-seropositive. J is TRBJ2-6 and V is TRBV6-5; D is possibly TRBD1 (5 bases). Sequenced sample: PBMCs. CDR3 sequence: CASSSRTSSGANVLTF. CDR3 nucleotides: TGTGCCAGCAGTTCCAGGACAAGCTCTGGGGCCAACGTCCTGACTTTC.